The 2 T cell receptor beta chains presented below share a single source sample, sequenced in a study of CXCR3-negative and CXCR3-positive naive CD8 T cells. UMI-labeled 5' RACE TRB cDNA libraries were prepared from the cells. TCRdb reworked the 5' RACE reads into one entry per CDR3 protein, no DNA. The repertoire table contains over 100,000 distinct CDR3 sequences. The sequencing input was naive CXCR3- CD8+ T cells from blood. Described subset: CD45RO-CCR7+CD27+CD95- naive CD8+ T cells lacking CXCR3 (TNR3-). These receptors were collected from a human donor in good health. Some clones in this sample may be carry-over from other donors' samples.

The chain links TRBV5-1 to TRBJ2-7; checking the TCRdb D call of TRBD1 is not possible without DNA. CDR3 length: 15 amino acids. The germline gives CDR1 SGHRS, CDR2 YFSETQ. CDR3: CASGYTGIETNEQYF.

The rearrangement links TRBV7-3 to TRBJ2-3; TCRdb proposes TRBD2, but this gene call is untestable without DNA. Per germline, CDR1 SGHTA and CDR2 FQGTGA. The CDR3 covers 18 residues. The CDR3 here is CASSFSLSAGGGTDTQYF.